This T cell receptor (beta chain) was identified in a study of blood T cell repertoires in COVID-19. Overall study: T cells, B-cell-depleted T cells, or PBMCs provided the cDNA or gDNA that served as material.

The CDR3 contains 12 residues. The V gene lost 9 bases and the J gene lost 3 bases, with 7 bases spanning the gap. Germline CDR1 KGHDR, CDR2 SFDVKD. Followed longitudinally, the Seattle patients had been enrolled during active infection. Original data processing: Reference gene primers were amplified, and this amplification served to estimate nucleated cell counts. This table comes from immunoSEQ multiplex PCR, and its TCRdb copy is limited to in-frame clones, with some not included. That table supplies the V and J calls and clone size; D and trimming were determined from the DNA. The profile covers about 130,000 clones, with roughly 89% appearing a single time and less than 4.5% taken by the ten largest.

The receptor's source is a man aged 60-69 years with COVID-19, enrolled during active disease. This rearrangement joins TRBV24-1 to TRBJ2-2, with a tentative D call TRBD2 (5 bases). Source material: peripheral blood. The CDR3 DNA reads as TGTGCCACCCAGAGGGACACCGGGGAGCTGTTTTTT. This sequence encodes CATQRDTGELFF.